Presented here are 9 T cell receptor beta chains from one specimen sequenced in a study of cytotoxic CD8 clonotypes in ibrutinib-treated CLL. TCRdb keeps only in-frame clones here, not all; method: immunoSEQ multiplex PCR. The table lists over 200,000 clones, approximately 70% of them singletons, with approximately 6.3% in the top ten. Here the sequenced sample was PBMCs, taken after 12 months of ibrutinib treatment. These receptors were obtained from a human donor with chronic lymphocytic leukemia.

This clone showed up just a few times. V usage is TRBV5-1 and J usage is TRBJ2-7; 7 bases are shared with TRBD1. The J segment lost 7 bases and the V segment lost 2 bases, leaving 6 bases of the junction unmatched. This CDR3 contains 13 residues. Looked up from germline, CDR1 is SGHRS and CDR2 is YFSETQ. DNA for the CDR3: TGCGCCAGCAGCTTCTCAGGGGGTCAAGAGCAGTACTTC. Protein sequence: CASSFSGGQEQYF.

V gene TRBV6-6 combines with J gene TRBJ2-7; 9 positions match TRBD2. The germline gives CDR1 MNHNY, CDR2 SVGAGI (reference sequence). The J segment lost 1 base and the V segment lost 6 bases, leaving 7 bases of the junction unmatched. The CDR3 covers 15 residues. The CDR3 nucleotides are TGTGCCAGCAGCCCGACTAGCGGTACTTCCTACGAGCAGTACTTC. Its translation: CASSPTSGTSYEQYF.

The V gene is TRBV10-3, the J gene TRBJ1-2, with a weak D call TRBD1 (5 bases). CDR3 length: 13 amino acids. Germline V gene lookup returns CDR1 ENHRY and CDR2 SYGVKD. Deletions cut 6 bases from V and 8 bases from J, with 16 bases between. The CDR3 DNA reads TGTGCCATCAGGGGATCAGGGCAGGAGGGCTACACCTTC. It encodes CAIRGSGQEGYTF.

V usage is TRBV7-6 and J usage is TRBJ2-5; 11 bases match TRBD1. The CDR3 runs to 14 residues. Trimming at V came to 6 bases and at J to 5 bases, leaving 5 bases not matched to a gene. Germline V CDR1 and CDR2: SGHVS, FNYEAQ. In DNA form, the CDR3 reads TGTGCCAGCAGTGGACAGGGGGCTCAGGAGACCCAGTACTTC. Translated: CASSGQGAQETQYF.

V usage is TRBV6-5 and J usage is TRBJ1-5, with D tentatively TRBD1 (5 bases). Germline CDR1 and CDR2: MNHEY and SVGAGI. CDR3 size: 15 residues. Deletions cut 8 bases from V and 0 bases from J, with 14 bases between. The CDR3 spells CASRFRDDSNQPQHF. CDR3 bases: TGTGCCAGCCGGTTTAGGGACGATAGCAATCAGCCCCAGCATTTT.

V usage is TRBV2 and J usage is TRBJ1-1; D is ambiguous. The germline V gene encodes CDR1 SNHLY and CDR2 FYNNEI. The CDR3 runs 13 residues. V lost 6 bases and J lost 6, with 14 bases in between. DNA for the CDR3: TGTGCCAGCAGCACCCATAGGGAAGCTGAAGCTTTCTTT. It translates to CASSTHREAEAFF. Full variable domain (missing parts from reference TRBV2 and TRBJ1-1): EPEVTQTPSHQVTQMGQEVILRCVPISNHLYFYWYRQILGQKVEFLVSFYNNEISEKSEIFDDQFSVERPDGSNFTLKIRSTKLEDSAMYFCASSTHREAEAFFGQGTRLTVV.

The chain links TRBV30 to TRBJ1-4; D gene unclear. Between the trimmed V and J ends, which lost 4 bases and 7 bases, there was a span of 10 bases. The CDR3 length is 12 residues. The germline V gene encodes CDR1 GTSNPN and CDR2 SVGIG (reference sequence). CDR3 in amino acids: CAWNGWSEKLFF. The CDR3 coding sequence is TGTGCCTGGAACGGTTGGAGTGAAAAACTGTTTTTT. The variable domain in full, with the rest retrieved from reference TRBV30 and TRBJ1-4, is SQTIHQWPATLVQPVGSPLSLECTVEGTSNPNLYWYRQAAGRGLQLLFYSVGIGQISSEVPQNLSASRPQDRQFILSSKKLLLSDSGFYLCAWNGWSEKLFFGSGTQLSVL.

CDR3 protein: CASTEEGSGTGELFF. DNA for the CDR3: TGTGCCAGCACCGAAGAGGGCAGCGGGACCGGGGAGCTGTTTTTT. The gene calls are TRBV2 and TRBJ2-2, with D perhaps TRBD2 (6 bases). V was cut by 7 bases and J by 5 bases, with 17 bases left in between. The germline V gene has CDR1 SNHLY and CDR2 FYNNEI. The CDR3 contains 15 residues. Filled out from reference TRBV2 and TRBJ2-2, the complete variable domain reads EPEVTQTPSHQVTQMGQEVILRCVPISNHLYFYWYRQILGQKVEFLVSFYNNEISEKSEIFDDQFSVERPDGSNFTLKIRSTKLEDSAMYFCASTEEGSGTGELFFGEGSRLTVL.

This rearrangement joins TRBV4-3 to TRBJ2-7, with a possible D match to TRBD2 (7 bases). The CDR3 is 19 residues long. Germline V gene data show CDR1 as LGHNA and CDR2 as YSLEER. V shed 1 base and J shed 2 bases, with 24 bases lying between them. CDR3 sequence: CASSQGVAGASSVPYEQYF. Written as DNA, the CDR3 is TGCGCCAGCAGCCAAGGGGTCGCGGGGGCATCAAGCGTCCCCTACGAGCAGTACTTC.